This TCR beta chain was recorded in a study of a mutant IDH1 vaccine in newly diagnosed glioma. Across the whole study: Each patient was administered eight vaccinations, scheduled in weeks 1, 3, 5, 7, 11, 15, 19 and 23. Commencement of vaccination occurred 4-6 weeks following radiotherapy alone, or concurrently with temozolomide cycles. Earlier treatment was radiotherapy, temozolomide, or both, with most getting both. General study points: Seemingly, top peripheral T cell clonotype changes bore no relation to pseudoprogression.

Time point denoted: week 23, last vaccination. In every dose of vaccine, 300 ug of mutant IDH1 20-mer peptide was given alongside topical imiquimod. The repertoire was sequenced with immunoSEQ multiplex PCR; TCRdb's copy has only in-frame clones and lacks some. The data show 60,000 to 100,000 clones, more than 70% seen once. As for this clone: Its antigen is unknown.

Trimming took 5 bases from V and 7 from J; bases not matched to a gene: 8. CDR3 length: 14 residues. Per germline, CDR1 PRHDT and CDR2 FYEKMQ (reference sequence). This clonotype originated in a woman in her fifties or sixties with glioma. V and J are TRBV13 and TRBJ2-1, with TRBD1 matching 7 bases. The input for sequencing was PBMCs, taken from a glioma patient whose treatment included an IDH1 peptide vaccine. In nucleotides, the CDR3 is TGTGCCAGCAGCCCGGCGGACAGGAAGAATGAGCAGTTCTTC. Its protein product is CASSPADRKNEQFF.